This TCR beta chain is from a study of human T cells and chemical hapten exposure listed by TCRdb under 2021. Notes on the research overall: Libraries were pooled for sequencing, and per-sample TCR yields varied mainly because of small differences in library volumes within the pool. In alopecia patients, the study followed how the peripheral blood TCR repertoire changed in vivo over primary and secondary sensitization to diphenylcyclopropenone (DPC), a hapten. Each blood RNA sample was used to sequence both TCR alpha and TCR beta chains. The paper as a whole reports these results and caveats: After repeated subsampling, changes were observed in the strength of the expansion versus patch-test correlation and in the threshold at which the correlation became significant. The number of TCRs above 1 in 1000 frequency did not change with DPC sensitization; there was no evidence of global repertoire structure alterations.

Total RNA was isolated from unfractionated whole blood collected in Tempus Blood RNA tubes. As TCR sequencing controls, 4 or 5 healthy volunteers were used, with blood taken at day 0, 2 weeks and 6 weeks. A remark on this clonotype: The antigen it recognizes is unknown. Base qualities are not provided; no much larger clone lies one nucleotide away.

Reading the germline V gene (reference sequence) gives CDR1 DFQATT and CDR2 SNEGSKA. From its cysteine to its phenylalanine, the CDR3 spans 16 amino acids. The DNA shown is the 48-base CDR3, in frame from base 1. Clipping removes 1 base from V and 5 bases from J, with 11 as the unmatched junction base count. The protocol used for the library was 5' RACE. Sequencing took place on an Illumina MiSeq. During library preparation, unique molecular identifiers were attached to individual cDNA molecules so that TCRs could be counted in a quantitative, reproducible way. Turning to the authors' computational methods: A median of about 87,000 TCRs per sample was observed, with a range of 23,224 to 690,600. The Decombinator software suite was used to annotate the V, J and CDR3 of the TCR reads. For PS versus PT1 abundance plots, all samples were subsampled to the same number of TCRs (28,000). TCRs were defined as expanded if absent before sensitization and observed at least eight times at the 2-week time point. The public reads were quality trimmed at Q25 with fastp and then assembled into clones with MiXCR by TCRdb, keeping productive beta chains. Rows with a matching CDR3 protein are joined into one entry that keeps the most common DNA and genes. The V and J calls and clone size are TCRdb's, not the authors'. This sample is represented by more than 75,000 distinct CDR3 sequences; roughly 15% of them were singletons. The ten top clones hold 6.8% of the sample.

This TCR derives from a female donor in good health. In this chain, TRBV20-1 is recombined with TRBJ2-7; 10 junctional bases match TRBD2. The CDR3 region has the sequence CSARGTSGDQVHEQYF. The DNA sequence is as follows: TGCAGTGCTAGAGGGACTAGCGGAGACCAGGTCCACGAGCAGTACTTC.